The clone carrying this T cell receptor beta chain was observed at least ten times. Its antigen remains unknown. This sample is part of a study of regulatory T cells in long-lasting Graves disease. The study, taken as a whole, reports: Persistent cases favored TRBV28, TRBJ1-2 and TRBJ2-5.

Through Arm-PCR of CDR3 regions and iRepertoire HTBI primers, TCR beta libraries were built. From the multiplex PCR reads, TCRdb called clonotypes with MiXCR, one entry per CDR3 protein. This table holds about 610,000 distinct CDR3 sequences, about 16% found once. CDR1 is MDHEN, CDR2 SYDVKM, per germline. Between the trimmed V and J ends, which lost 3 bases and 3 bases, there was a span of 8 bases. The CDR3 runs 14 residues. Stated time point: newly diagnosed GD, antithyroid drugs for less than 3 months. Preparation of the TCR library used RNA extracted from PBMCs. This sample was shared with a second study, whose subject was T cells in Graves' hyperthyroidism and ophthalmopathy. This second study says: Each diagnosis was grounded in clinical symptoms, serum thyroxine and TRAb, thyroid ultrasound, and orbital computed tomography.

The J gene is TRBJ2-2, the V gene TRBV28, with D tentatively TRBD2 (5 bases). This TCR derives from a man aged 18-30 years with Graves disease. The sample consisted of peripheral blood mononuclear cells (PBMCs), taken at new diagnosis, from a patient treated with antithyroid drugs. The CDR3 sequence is CASSFLAYTGELFF. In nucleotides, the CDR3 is TGTGCCAGCAGTTTCCTAGCATACACCGGGGAGCTGTTTTTT.